The 11 T cell receptor beta chains listed next were all sequenced from one sample in a study of PD-L1 blockade in urothelial cancer. Time point noted: pretreatment peripheral blood. Clones were read by immunoSEQ multiplex PCR, and TCRdb kept only the in-frame ones, dropping some. The table records around 82,000 clones, roughly 84% of them present only once. The starting material was PBMCs, obtained around atezolizumab (anti-PD-L1) treatment. The receptors come from a man aged 60 to 75 with urothelial cancer.

This chain connects TRBV12-5 to TRBJ2-5; 8 nucleotides line up with TRBD2. The V and J ends lost 1 base and 5 bases, in that order; junction bases with no gene match: 0. This CDR3 contains 13 residues. Germline V lookup: CDR1 LGHNT, CDR2 FRNRAP. This chain's CDR3 is CASGLGGGETQYF. Written as DNA, the CDR3 is TGTGCTAGTGGTTTGGGCGGGGGGGAGACCCAGTACTTC.

V is TRBV7-9 and J is TRBJ1-1; 7 bases are a match to TRBD1. CDR1 is SEHNR, CDR2 FQNEAQ, per germline (reference sequence). The CDR3 consists of 11 residues. V lost 9 bases and J lost 3; bases outside the gene matches: 1. The CDR3 loop is CASQGDTEAFF. As DNA, the CDR3 is TGTGCCAGTCAGGGGGACACTGAAGCTTTCTTT.

This clone was recorded only once. The rearrangement uses TRBV7-2 and TRBJ2-2; possible D gene TRBD2, 5 bases. Trimming shortened V by 1 base and J by 4 bases, and 10 bases separated the two germline ends. Looked up from germline, CDR1 is SGHTA and CDR2 is FQGNSA. The CDR3 contains 15 residues. The CDR3 nucleotides read TGTGCCAGCAGCTTAGGACGGGCGGGCACCGGGGAGCTGTTTTTT. Amino acid sequence: CASSLGRAGTGELFF.

The chain employs TRBV6-6 and TRBJ1-5, with a possible D match to TRBD1 (5 bases). Trimming left V 5 bases short and J 4 bases short, with 9 bases between. The CDR3 spans 13 residues. Germline CDR1 and CDR2: MNHNY and SVGAGI (reference sequence). The CDR3 DNA follows: TGTGCCAGCAGTACGGGGGGTAATCAGCCCCAGCATTTT. Its protein product is CASSTGGNQPQHF.

The V call is TRBV19, the J call TRBJ1-1; possible D gene TRBD1, 6 bases. The V end lost 3 bases, the J end lost 1 base, and 9 bases lay between the germline ends. Germline-derived CDR1 and CDR2 are LNHDA and SQIVND (reference sequence). This CDR3 is built from 14 residues. As DNA, the CDR3 is TGTGCCAGTAGTATCAGGGGTACGAACACTGAAGCTTTCTTT. This gives the protein CASSIRGTNTEAFF.

CDR3 sequence reads: CASSLDRLALSTGELFF. In nucleotides, the CDR3 is TGTGCCAGCAGTTTAGATAGACTAGCTCTAAGTACCGGGGAGCTGTTTTTT. V and J are TRBV28 and TRBJ2-2; 7 bases are shared with TRBD2. With 2 bases clipped from V and 5 bases from J, the junction kept 11 bases outside the gene matches. CDR1 MDHEN and CDR2 SYDVKM come from the germline V gene. The length of the CDR3 is 17 residues.

The chain couples TRBV5-6 to TRBJ2-1; 14 nucleotides agree with TRBD2. Germline trimming cut 3 bases from V and 4 bases from J; bases unmatched to any gene: 6. Germline CDR1 and CDR2: SGHDT and YYEEEE. The CDR3 length is 17 residues. CDR3: CASSSGLAGVGYNEQFF. The CDR3 coding sequence is TGTGCCAGCAGCTCGGGACTAGCGGGGGTCGGTTACAATGAGCAGTTCTTC.

V and J are TRBV21-1 and TRBJ2-3; the DNA was not used to check the table's D call, TRBD2. TRBV21-1 is termed a pseudogene. CDR3 length: 14 amino acids. CDR3 sequence: CASSNIRTGDTQYF. The CDR3 DNA reads TGTGCCAGCAGCAACATACGGACGGGGGATACGCAGTATTTT.

The V gene is TRBV5-4, the J gene TRBJ2-2; D gene uncertain. V shed 0 bases and J shed 1 base, with 10 bases lying between them. This CDR3 contains 16 residues. CDR1 is SGHNT and CDR2 is YYREEE in the germline V gene (reference sequence). CDR3 residues: CASSLAGDGNTGELFF. As DNA, the CDR3 is TGTGCCAGCAGCTTGGCTGGAGATGGGAACACCGGGGAGCTGTTTTTT.

The gene calls are TRBV6-5 and TRBJ2-7; a possible D gene is TRBD2 (5 bases). The CDR3 has 15 amino acids. V was pared by 5 bases and J by 0 bases, with 14 bases between. Germline values: CDR1 MNHEY, CDR2 SVGAGI. This chain's CDR3 is CASSIGLASSYEQYF. As DNA, the CDR3 is TGTGCCAGCAGTATCGGACTGGCGAGCTCCTACGAGCAGTACTTC.

The CDR3 loop is CASSLERQGMKAFF. For the CDR3, the DNA is TGTGCCAGCAGCTTAGAGAGACAGGGTATGAAAGCTTTCTTT. The chain combines TRBV11-2 with TRBJ1-1; 7 positions agree with TRBD1. J lost 9 bases, V lost 0 bases, and 7 bases had no gene match. The CDR3 extends over 14 amino acids. The germline CDR1 and CDR2 sequences are SGHAT and FQNNGV.